Below, 4 T cell receptor beta chains from the same sample are listed, as sequenced in a study of cytomegalovirus exposure and HLA in healthy donors. Generated by immunoSEQ multiplex PCR, the TCRdb table keeps only in-frame clones and is missing some. The data show 60,000 to 80,000 clones, around four fifths seen once. Sequencing input: PBMCs. These receptors all come from a man younger than 45 in good health and CMV-seronegative.

The V and J genes are TRBV5-6 and TRBJ1-2, with D unresolved. Between the trimmed V and J ends, which lost 4 bases and 2 bases, there was a span of 6 bases. The CDR3 sequence is 12 residues long. CDR1 and CDR2 from the germline V gene are SGHDT and YYEEEE. The CDR3 DNA is TGTGCCAGCAGCAGAGAAAACTATGGCTACACCTTC. As protein: CASSRENYGYTF.

The chain is built from TRBV29-1 and TRBJ1-2; D possibly corresponds to TRBD1 (6 bases). This CDR3 comprises 15 residues. Deletions cut 8 bases from V and 3 bases from J, with 22 bases between. CDR1 is SQVTM and CDR2 is ANQGSEA in the germline V gene. CDR3 residues: CSIQRGRGLDYGYTF. The CDR3 nucleotides are TGCAGCATCCAGCGGGGCAGGGGTTTAGACTATGGCTACACCTTC.

This chain uses TRBV27 with TRBJ1-4; D is uncertain. Per the germline V gene, CDR1 is MNHEY and CDR2 is SMNVEV (reference sequence). V was clipped by 0 bases and J by 8 bases, with 10 bases between them. This CDR3 has 14 amino acids. The CDR3 is CASSLSSSAEKLFF. The CDR3 DNA reads TGTGCCAGCAGTTTATCCTCCTCAGCGGAAAAACTGTTTTTT.

Here the CDR3 reads CASRRTGTSGTDTQYF. CDR3 sequence (DNA): TGCGCCAGCAGGAGAACCGGGACTAGCGGCACAGATACGCAGTATTTT. The V gene is TRBV5-1, the J gene TRBJ2-3, with 10 bases matching TRBD2. Germline lookup yields CDR1 SGHRS and CDR2 YFSETQ. There are 16 residues in the CDR3. After removal of 5 bases from V and 1 base from J, the junction contained 7 bases not matched to a gene. The variable domain in full, completed from reference TRBV5-1 and TRBJ2-3, reads KAGVTQTPRYLIKTRGQQVTLSCSPISGHRSVSWYQQTPGQGLQFLFEYFSETQRNKGNFPGRFSGRQFSNSRSEMNVSTLELGDSALYLCASRRTGTSGTDTQYFGPGTRLTVL.